The sequence of this T cell receptor beta chain was determined in a study of T cells in Graves' hyperthyroidism and ophthalmopathy. Ophthalmopathy patients had moderate-to-severe active disease, CAS ≥3, NOSPECS ≥4, and disease duration under 3 months. Patients with uncontrolled infections, other autoimmune diseases, pregnancy or lactation were excluded. RNA transcripts were the template for amplifying TCR beta CDR3 regions. HTBI primers drove first-round RT-PCR of the TCR CDR3. TCRdb reprocessed the multiplex PCR reads via MiXCR and lists one record per CDR3 protein. This table holds fewer than 40,000 distinct CDR3 sequences, 52% found once. Looked up from germline, CDR1 is SGHNT and CDR2 is YYREEE (reference sequence). V lost 4 bases and J lost 4; bases outside the gene matches: 11. This CDR3 comprises 16 residues. This clonotype was detected many times.

Sequencing used blood. The chain couples TRBV5-4 to TRBJ2-1; TRBD2 matches 7 bases. This TCR was sampled from a man between 40 and 49 years old with Graves' ophthalmopathy. DNA of the CDR3: TGTGCCAGCAGCCGCACGGGCGGGGGACGTTACAATGAGCAGTTCTTC. Encoded protein: CASSRTGGGRYNEQFF.